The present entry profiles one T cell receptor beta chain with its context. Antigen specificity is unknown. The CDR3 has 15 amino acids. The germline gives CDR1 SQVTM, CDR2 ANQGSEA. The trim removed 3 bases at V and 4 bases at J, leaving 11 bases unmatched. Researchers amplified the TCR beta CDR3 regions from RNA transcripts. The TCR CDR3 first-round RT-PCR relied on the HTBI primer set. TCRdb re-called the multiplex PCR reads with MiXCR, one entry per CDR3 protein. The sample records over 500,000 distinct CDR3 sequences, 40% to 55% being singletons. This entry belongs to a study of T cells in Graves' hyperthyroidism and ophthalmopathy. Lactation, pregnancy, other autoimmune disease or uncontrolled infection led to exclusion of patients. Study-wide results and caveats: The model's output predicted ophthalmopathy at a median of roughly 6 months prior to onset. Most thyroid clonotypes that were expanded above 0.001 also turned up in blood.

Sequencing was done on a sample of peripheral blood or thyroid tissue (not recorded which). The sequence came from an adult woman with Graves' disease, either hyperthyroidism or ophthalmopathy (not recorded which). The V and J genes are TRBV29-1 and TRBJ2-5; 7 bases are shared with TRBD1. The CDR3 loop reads CSVDGQGDSGETQYF. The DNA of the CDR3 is TGCAGCGTTGACGGGCAGGGGGATTCGGGAGAGACCCAGTACTTC.